What follows is one T cell receptor beta chain and its context. Its antigen is currently unknown. The data derive from a study of beta chain features in type 1 diabetes. The entirety of the isolated RNA underwent reverse transcription, so expressed TCRB transcripts were sequenced. Assay: immunoSEQ multiplex PCR; the TCRdb copy retains only in-frame clones and omits some. The data contain hundreds of thousands of clones, under 15% of them singletons. Whole-study results and caveats: Within each of all four CD4+ subsets, Type 1 diabetes patients had TCRB CDR3s that were moderately but significantly shorter. An over-representation of cells with high TCR expression could result from cDNA sequencing.

This CDR3 is 14 amino acids long. Germline assignment: CDR1 LNHDA and CDR2 SQIVND (reference sequence). With V trimmed by 7 bases and J by 6 bases, 7 bases remained unmatched. Via the markers CD45RO/CCR7/CD25/CD127/CD95/CD27, stem cell-like memory, regulatory, central memory and naive CD4+ cells were sorted. Source material: naive CD4+ T cells from blood. The sequence derives from a man aged 18 to 29 with type 1 diabetes. V gene TRBV19 combines with J gene TRBJ1-2; 11 positions match TRBD1. CDR3 sequence: CASTAGQGDNGYTF. For the CDR3, the DNA is TGTGCCAGTACTGCGGGACAGGGGGATAATGGCTACACCTTC.